Presented here are 26 T cell receptor beta chains from one specimen sequenced in a study of PD-1 blockade in mismatch repair-deficient tumors. Profiling relied on immunoSEQ multiplex PCR, and the TCRdb table lists in-frame clones only, not all of them. The repertoire has about 68,000 clones, approximately 82% of them found once; the top ten carry roughly 6%. The source material was peripheral blood, sampled 2 weeks after starting pembrolizumab. Receptors were obtained from an adult with mismatch repair-deficient cancer.

J is TRBJ2-1 and V is TRBV5-8; weak D call: TRBD2 (5 bases). The germline V and J ends were trimmed by 0 bases and 0 bases, with 7 bases remaining between them. The CDR3 has 15 amino acids. The germline V gene encodes CDR1 SGHTS and CDR2 YDEGEE. This CDR3 reads CASSLGLASYNEQFF. CDR3 in DNA: TGTGCCAGCAGCTTGGGGCTAGCCTCCTACAATGAGCAGTTCTTC.

This chain uses TRBV5-1 with TRBJ2-7; D possibly corresponds to TRBD1 (5 bases). The CDR3 is made up of 15 amino acids. Germline CDR1 is SGHRS and CDR2 is YFSETQ. V was trimmed by 4 bases and J by 2 bases, leaving 16 bases between them. As DNA, the CDR3 is TGCGCCAGCAGCCCCGCCACAGGACAAGCCTACGAGCAGTACTTC. This translates into CASSPATGQAYEQYF.

The chain carries TRBV30 and TRBJ1-1; D not resolved. The ends were cut back, 0 bases at V and 8 bases at J, with 7 bases in the middle. Germline-derived CDR1 and CDR2 are GTSNPN and SVGIG (reference sequence). The CDR3 has 11 amino acids. The CDR3 nucleotides are TGTGCCTGGAGTGTAGCCGGGGAAGCTTTCTTT. It is translated as CAWSVAGEAFF.

This chain joins TRBV7-2 and TRBJ2-7, with D perhaps TRBD1 (6 bases). V was cut by 4 bases and J by 0 bases, with 10 bases left in between. The CDR3 contains 14 residues. Germline V lookup: CDR1 SGHTA, CDR2 FQGNSA. CDR3 loop: CASSYRESSYEQYF. The CDR3 coding sequence is TGTGCCAGCAGCTACAGGGAGAGCTCCTACGAGCAGTACTTC.

V gene TRBV6-6 combines with J gene TRBJ2-1; 8 bases align to TRBD1. The V gene end was trimmed by 0 bases and the J gene end by 4 bases; junction bases not matched to a gene: 5. The CDR3 covers 16 residues. The V gene's germline CDR1 is MNHNY and CDR2 SVGAGI (reference sequence). The CDR3 here is CASSYSVDREYNEQFF. In DNA, the CDR3 is TGTGCCAGCAGTTACTCAGTGGACAGGGAGTACAATGAGCAGTTCTTC.

The V gene is TRBV10-1, the J gene TRBJ2-1; D gene uncertain. From germline, CDR1 is WNHNN and CDR2 SYGVQD (reference sequence). This CDR3 comprises 12 residues. V was shortened by 3 bases and J by 6 bases, with 6 bases between the two germline ends. CDR3 protein: CASSDPGNEQFF. The CDR3 DNA reads TGCGCCAGCAGTGATCCCGGCAATGAGCAGTTCTTC.

This chain links TRBV7-8 with TRBJ2-7, with 8 nucleotides matching TRBD2. The CDR3 sequence is 13 residues long. Germline trimming cut 5 bases from V and 4 bases from J; bases unmatched to any gene: 4. CDR1 and CDR2 (germline): SGHVS, FQNEAQ. CDR3 in amino acids: CASSLGLAYEQYF. The CDR3 bases are TGTGCCAGCAGCCTTGGACTAGCTTACGAGCAGTACTTC.

This CDR3 is CASSQRRGRASGNTIYF. The CDR3, as DNA: TGCGCCAGCAGTCAAAGAAGGGGGCGGGCTTCAGGAAACACCATATATTTT. The V and J genes are TRBV23-1 and TRBJ1-3, with TRBD1 matching over 7 bases. TRBV23-1 is sorted into the ORF group, with uncertain function. V was pared by 2 bases and J by 4 bases, with 11 bases of the junction left unmatched. The CDR3 runs to 17 residues.

This chain links TRBV18 with TRBJ2-7, with 8 bases fitting TRBD1. The CDR3 covers 17 residues. The J segment lost 1 base and the V segment lost 5 bases, leaving 13 bases of the junction unmatched. Germline assignment: CDR1 KGHSH and CDR2 LQKENI. The CDR3 is CASSDFLTGARSYEQYF. CDR3 DNA: TGTGCCAGCTCAGATTTCCTGACAGGGGCCAGGTCCTACGAGCAGTACTTC.

A single count supports this clone. V gene TRBV25-1 combines with J gene TRBJ2-3; the D gene is possibly TRBD1 (5 bases). Trimming cost V 3 bases and J 1 base, with 14 bases left between them. Germline CDR1 reads MGHDK; CDR2 reads SYGVNS. The CDR3 covers 16 residues. The CDR3 DNA sequence: TGTGCCAGCAGTGATCCCAGGGTGGGTGGCACAGATACGCAGTATTTT. Translated: CASSDPRVGGTDTQYF.

CDR3 sequence (DNA): TGTGCCAGTAGTACTGGACACATGAACACTGAAGCTTTCTTT. It encodes CASSTGHMNTEAFF. The chain is built from TRBV19 and TRBJ1-1; D possibly corresponds to TRBD1 (5 bases). The ends were cut back, 4 bases at V and 0 bases at J, with 9 bases in the middle. The CDR3 has 14 amino acids. Germline V gene lookup returns CDR1 LNHDA and CDR2 SQIVND (reference sequence). Using reference TRBV19 and TRBJ1-1 for the parts outside the CDR3, the full variable domain is DGGITQSPKYLFRKEGQNVTLSCEQNLNHDAMYWYRQDPGQGLRLIYYSQIVNDFQKGDIAEGYSVSREKKESFPLTVTSAQKNPTAFYLCASSTGHMNTEAFFGQGTRLTVV.

This rearrangement joins TRBV7-6 to TRBJ2-7; the D gene is possibly TRBD1 (6 bases). In germline, CDR1 is SGHVS, CDR2 FNYEAQ. The CDR3 contains 14 residues. Between the trimmed V and J ends, which lost 4 bases and 0 bases, there was a span of 10 bases. The CDR3 sequence is CASSWGQSSYEQYF. DNA for the CDR3: TGTGCCAGCAGCTGGGGACAAAGCTCCTACGAGCAGTACTTC.

J is TRBJ2-1 and V is TRBV4-2, with D uncertain. Trimming took 1 base from V and 4 from J, leaving 11 bases between them. Germline assignment: CDR1 LGHNA and CDR2 YNFKEQ. CDR3 length: 15 amino acids. DNA for the CDR3: TGTGCCAGCAGCCAAGCCGTTTTTTCGTACAATGAGCAGTTCTTC. Translated: CASSQAVFSYNEQFF.

The V gene is TRBV15, the J gene TRBJ2-1; 9 bases match TRBD2. J gave up 9 bases and V 0 bases, and 6 bases lay outside the gene matches. CDR3 length: 15 residues. Germline V gives CDR1 LNHNV, CDR2 YYDKDF (reference sequence). Written as DNA, the CDR3 is TGTGCCACCAGCAGAGAACAGGGACTAGCCGTTGAGCAGTTCTTC. This translates into CATSREQGLAVEQFF. Full variable domain (outside the CDR3, taken from reference TRBV15 and TRBJ2-1): DAMVIQNPRYQVTQFGKPVTLSCSQTLNHNVMYWYQQKSSQAPKLLFHYYDKDFNNEADTPDNFQSRRPNTSFCFLDIRSPGLGDTAMYLCATSREQGLAVEQFFGPGTRLTVL.

The gene calls are TRBV5-5 and TRBJ2-1; 13 bases line up with TRBD2. Germline CDR1 SGHKS, CDR2 YYEKEE (reference sequence). CDR3 length: 16 residues. Trimming at V came to 4 bases and at J to 10 bases, leaving 11 bases not matched to a gene. The CDR3, as DNA: TGTGCCAGCAGCGCAAATTCCGGGACTAGCGGGAACGAGCAGTTCTTC. As protein: CASSANSGTSGNEQFF.

The chain recombines TRBV29-1 with TRBJ1-2; 7 bases align to TRBD1. The J segment lost 7 bases and the V segment lost 5 bases, leaving 7 bases of the junction unmatched. Germline V lookup: CDR1 SQVTM, CDR2 ANQGSEA. The CDR3 runs 12 residues. CDR3 protein: CSVSGDRGGYTF. In DNA form, the CDR3 reads TGCAGCGTTTCCGGGGACAGAGGTGGCTACACCTTC. Complete variable domain (other parts from reference TRBV29-1 and TRBJ1-2): SAVISQKPSRDICQRGTSLTIQCQVDSQVTMMFWYRQQPGQSLTLIATANQGSEATYESGFVIDKFPISRPNLTFSTLTVSNMSPEDSSIYLCSVSGDRGGYTFGSGTRLTVV.

The genes are TRBV6-1 and TRBJ1-5; 7 bases align to TRBD1. Per germline, CDR1 MNHNS and CDR2 SASEGT. The CDR3 length is 15 residues. Trimming removed 5 bases from V and 0 bases from J; junction bases left unmatched: 4. The DNA for the CDR3 is TGTGCCAGCAGTCCCGGGACAGATAGCAATCAGCCCCAGCATTTT. Protein sequence: CASSPGTDSNQPQHF.

The sample holds one count of this clone. J is TRBJ2-7 and V is TRBV5-5, with D possibly matching TRBD2 (6 bases). From germline, CDR1 is SGHKS and CDR2 YYEKEE (reference sequence). V was pared by 3 bases and J by 2 bases, with 15 bases between. The CDR3 is 15 amino acids. The CDR3 here is CASSSTGTYPYEQYF. CDR3 in DNA: TGTGCCAGCAGCTCAACCGGGACTTACCCCTACGAGCAGTACTTC.

The chain employs TRBV29-1 and TRBJ2-1, with a tentative D call TRBD2 (6 bases). V lost 6 bases and J 5 bases, leaving 17 bases between the germline ends. This CDR3 is built from 14 residues. CDR1 and CDR2 (germline): SQVTM, ANQGSEA. The chain's CDR3 is CSVAPGTRNNEQFF. The CDR3, as DNA: TGCAGCGTGGCGCCCGGGACTCGGAACAATGAGCAGTTCTTC.

The V call is TRBV7-9, the J call TRBJ1-5; the D is unclear. The CDR3 is 12 residues long. CDR1 is SEHNR, CDR2 FQNEAQ, per germline (reference sequence). Trimming took 3 bases from V and 1 from J, leaving 1 base between them. The CDR3 bases are TGTGCCAGCAGCTTGAGCAATCAGCCCCAGCATTTT. It yields the protein CASSLSNQPQHF.

This clone was seen only a few times. This rearrangement joins TRBV19 to TRBJ1-1; TRBD1 aligns across 9 bases. From germline, CDR1 is LNHDA and CDR2 SQIVND (reference sequence). J was trimmed by 8 bases and V by 3 bases; bases with no gene match: 13. This CDR3 is 16 amino acids long. CDR3 protein: CASSIGGQGQRSEAFF. The CDR3 bases are TGTGCCAGTAGTATCGGTGGACAGGGGCAGAGGTCGGAAGCTTTCTTT.

The rearrangement uses TRBV5-1 and TRBJ1-2; 8 nucleotides agree with TRBD1. The CDR3 loop spans 13 amino acids. Germline V lookup: CDR1 SGHRS, CDR2 YFSETQ. V lost 4 bases and J lost 4; bases outside the gene matches: 3. CDR3 DNA sequence: TGCGCCAGCAGCCAGGGACAGGTCTATGGCTACACCTTC. Translating it yields CASSQGQVYGYTF. The full variable domain, with the rest looked up from reference TRBV5-1 and TRBJ1-2, is KAGVTQTPRYLIKTRGQQVTLSCSPISGHRSVSWYQQTPGQGLQFLFEYFSETQRNKGNFPGRFSGRQFSNSRSEMNVSTLELGDSALYLCASSQGQVYGYTFGSGTRLTVV.

The V gene is TRBV11-1, the J gene TRBJ2-1; possible D gene TRBD2, 5 bases. The V end lost 5 bases, the J end lost 9 bases, and 14 bases lay between the germline ends. The CDR3 is made up of 13 amino acids. Looked up from germline, CDR1 is SGHAT and CDR2 is FQDESV (reference sequence). DNA for the CDR3: TGTGCCAGCAGCCTAGGCAGCGGCGGTGAGCAGTTCTTC. Translating it yields CASSLGSGGEQFF.

This clone was picked up a small number of times. V usage is TRBV5-8 and J usage is TRBJ2-7, with D possibly TRBD1 on 5 matching bases. V shed 0 bases and J shed 5 bases, with 6 bases lying between them. The CDR3 loop spans 12 amino acids. The germline V gene encodes CDR1 SGHTS and CDR2 YDEGEE. CDR3 in DNA: TGTGCCAGCAGCTTGGTACAGGACGAGCAGTACTTC. Translation gives CASSLVQDEQYF.

This chain joins TRBV5-4 and TRBJ2-5; TRBD2 agrees at 11 bases. V gave up 2 bases and J gave up 2 bases; unmatched junction bases: 5. The CDR3 extends over 16 amino acids. Germline loops: CDR1 SGHNT, CDR2 YYREEE (reference sequence). The CDR3 reads CASSFRLAGRQETQYF. CDR3 coding DNA: TGTGCCAGCAGCTTCCGACTAGCGGGACGGCAAGAGACCCAGTACTTC.

The chain couples TRBV30 to TRBJ2-7; D might be TRBD2 (6 bases). CDR1 is GTSNPN, CDR2 SVGIG, per germline (reference sequence). The CDR3 is 14 residues long. V dropped 4 bases and J dropped 2 bases, with 15 bases sitting between them. CDR3 bases: TGTGCCTGGACGTCCTTGGGGGGTACCTACGAGCAGTACTTC. It specifies CAWTSLGGTYEQYF.